This TCR beta chain was profiled in a study of blood T cell repertoires in COVID-19. Study-level background: Researchers got acute and convalescent COVID-19 samples from the United States, Italy and Spain.

The V end was cut by 2 bases, the J end by 8 bases, with 18 bases between. CDR3 size: 15 residues. Looked up from germline, CDR1 is MNHEY and CDR2 is SVGAGI. This clone has a handful of counts. Per the study methods: Using reference gene primer amplification, nucleated cell counts were estimated. Sequencing was performed with immunoSEQ multiplex PCR; in TCRdb, only in-frame clones are kept and a portion is missing. That table gives V, J and clone size, and the DNA gave D and trimming. The data show 150,000 to 200,000 clones, with 88% seen just once and around 1.9% held by the top ten. The J gene is TRBJ1-1, the V gene TRBV6-5; a possible D gene is TRBD1 (6 bases). Input material: peripheral blood. The receptor was derived from a man in his sixties or seventies with active or convalescent COVID-19. DNA of the CDR3: TGTGCCAGCAGTTACCAGATACAGGGCGAAGGGGAAGCTTTCTTT. It is translated as CASSYQIQGEGEAFF.